Listed here are 17 T cell receptor beta chains from one sample, sequenced in a study of identical twins. TCRdb itself ran the 5' RACE reads through MiXCR, one entry per CDR3 protein. This repertoire shows roughly 1.6 million distinct CDR3 sequences, under 35% found once; its top ten account for less than 0.35%. The sequenced sample consisted of cord blood. The origin of the receptors is a newborn girl in good health.

This clonotype appeared a few times. The V call is TRBV10-3, the J call TRBJ1-6; the D gene is possibly TRBD1 (5 bases). This CDR3 contains 12 residues. Germline-derived CDR1 and CDR2 are ENHRY and SYGVKD. V was pared by 7 bases and J by 8 bases, with 9 bases between. CDR3 loop: CAIKDKDSPLHF. Written as DNA, the CDR3 is TGTGCCATCAAGGACAAGGATTCACCCCTCCACTTT.

This clonotype occurred a few times. The chain is built from TRBV27 and TRBJ2-7, with 7 bases lining up with TRBD2. The CDR3 consists of 14 residues. Germline trimming cut 3 bases from V and 5 bases from J; bases unmatched to any gene: 7. Germline CDR1 is MNHEY and CDR2 is SMNVEV (reference sequence). The CDR3 reads CASSFSRERNEQYF. The CDR3 DNA is TGTGCCAGCAGTTTCTCGCGGGAGAGAAACGAGCAGTACTTC.

This chain's CDR3 is CATIVGNEQFF. The CDR3 DNA follows: TGTGCCACCATCGTCGGGAATGAGCAGTTCTTC. The chain employs TRBV24-1 and TRBJ2-1; D gene ambiguous. The V end was cut by 8 bases, the J end by 7 bases, with 8 bases between. The CDR3 is 11 residues long. CDR1 KGHDR and CDR2 SFDVKD come from the germline V gene.

This clonotype was seen only a few times. The chain has TRBV20-1 and TRBJ1-2; D uncertain. V was clipped by 5 bases and J by 4 bases, with 14 bases between them. CDR3 length equals 13 residues. Germline V CDR1 and CDR2: DFQATT, SNEGSKA (reference sequence). As DNA, the CDR3 is TGCAGTGCTGTCCGGAGTTATTCCTATGGCTACACCTTC. Protein sequence: CSAVRSYSYGYTF.

This clonotype was found a few times. This chain joins TRBV4-1 and TRBJ2-3, with 9 bases aligning to TRBD2. Trimming took 1 base from V and 5 from J; bases not matched to a gene: 7. The CDR3 has 16 amino acids. Germline CDR1 reads MGHRA; CDR2 reads YSYEKL. The CDR3 coding sequence is TGCGCCAGCAGCCAAGCTCCTAGCGGGGTGAGAGATACGCAGTATTTT. It specifies CASSQAPSGVRDTQYF.

The chain employs TRBV10-3 and TRBJ2-7, with D hard to call. In germline, CDR1 is ENHRY, CDR2 SYGVKD. V lost 4 bases, J lost 4 bases, and 11 bases lay in between. The CDR3 sequence is 13 residues long. CDR3 sequence (DNA): TGTGCCATCAGTGTGGGCTCTAGGTACGAGCAGTACTTC. It yields the protein CAISVGSRYEQYF.

V usage is TRBV7-2 and J usage is TRBJ1-5, with 7 bases identical to TRBD1. The CDR3 is made up of 15 amino acids. The junction had 4 bases not matched to a gene; V was cut back by 2 bases and J by 3 bases. Germline CDR1 SGHTA, CDR2 FQGNSA. The DNA of the CDR3 is TGTGCCAGCAGCTTAAGGGGACAGCCCAATCAGCCCCAGCATTTT. This translates into CASSLRGQPNQPQHF.

J is TRBJ2-1 and V is TRBV15; 12 nucleotides agree with TRBD2. The germline CDR1 and CDR2 sequences are LNHNV and YYDKDF (reference sequence). CDR3 size: 18 residues. V trimming: 2 bases; J trimming: 3 bases; junction bases outside the gene matches: 8. CDR3 sequence: CATSRLAGGITHYNEQFF. In DNA, the CDR3 is TGTGCCACCAGCAGACTAGCGGGAGGGATTACCCACTACAATGAGCAGTTCTTC. The variable domain in full, with the rest retrieved from reference TRBV15 and TRBJ2-1, is DAMVIQNPRYQVTQFGKPVTLSCSQTLNHNVMYWYQQKSSQAPKLLFHYYDKDFNNEADTPDNFQSRRPNTSFCFLDIRSPGLGDTAMYLCATSRLAGGITHYNEQFFGPGTRLTVL.

This chain uses TRBV20-1 with TRBJ2-3; 7 bases line up with TRBD2. Germline trimming cut 5 bases from V and 9 bases from J; bases unmatched to any gene: 14. Germline V gives CDR1 DFQATT, CDR2 SNEGSKA (reference sequence). This CDR3 region has 14 residues. CDR3 sequence reads: CSASIRGEFGTQYF. For the CDR3, the DNA is TGCAGTGCTTCAATCCGGGGGGAGTTCGGCACGCAGTATTTT.

The chain has TRBV5-1 and TRBJ2-7; D possibly uses TRBD1 or TRBD2 (5 bases each). With 3 bases removed from V and 3 bases from J, the gap between germline ends came to 13 bases. This CDR3 is 14 amino acids long. The germline V gene has CDR1 SGHRS and CDR2 YFSETQ. The chain's CDR3 is CASSSPLRGYEQYF. CDR3 nucleotides: TGCGCCAGCAGCTCTCCCCTGAGGGGCTACGAGCAGTACTTC. Drawing the rest from reference TRBV5-1 and TRBJ2-7, the complete variable domain is KAGVTQTPRYLIKTRGQQVTLSCSPISGHRSVSWYQQTPGQGLQFLFEYFSETQRNKGNFPGRFSGRQFSNSRSEMNVSTLELGDSALYLCASSSPLRGYEQYFGPGTRLTVT.

This clonotype appeared many times. The chain combines TRBV5-4 with TRBJ1-5, with a possible D match to TRBD1 (6 bases). Between the trimmed V and J ends, which lost 3 bases and 6 bases, there was a span of 7 bases. Germline V gene sequence: CDR1 SGHNT, CDR2 YYREEE (reference sequence). The CDR3 runs 12 residues. CDR3 nucleotide sequence: TGTGCCAGCAGCTCACAGGGTCAGCCCCAGCATTTT. This sequence encodes CASSSQGQPQHF. Full variable domain (remainder filled in from reference TRBV5-4 and TRBJ1-5): ETGVTQSPTHLIKTRGQQVTLRCSSQSGHNTVSWYQQALGQGPQFIFQYYREEENGRGNFPPRFSGLQFPNYSSELNVNALELDDSALYLCASSSQGQPQHFGDGTRLSIL.

The chain links TRBV2 to TRBJ1-1; D remains ambiguous. The CDR3 contains 13 residues. V lost 3 bases and J 1 base, leaving 6 bases between the germline ends. The germline gives CDR1 SNHLY, CDR2 FYNNEI. CDR3 DNA sequence: TGTGCCAGCAGTGAGGCAGAGAACACTGAAGCTTTCTTT. Translation gives CASSEAENTEAFF. The entire variable domain, with the rest obtained from reference TRBV2 and TRBJ1-1, is as follows: EPEVTQTPSHQVTQMGQEVILRCVPISNHLYFYWYRQILGQKVEFLVSFYNNEISEKSEIFDDQFSVERPDGSNFTLKIRSTKLEDSAMYFCASSEAENTEAFFGQGTRLTVV.

This clonotype was picked up a small number of times. The chain carries TRBV12-3 or TRBV12-4 and TRBJ2-7, with 9 bases identical to TRBD2. The CDR3 covers 18 residues. Trimming at V came to 1 base and at J to 0 bases, leaving 10 bases not matched to a gene. CDR3 sequence: CASSLVVAGVINSYEQYF. The CDR3 DNA follows: TGTGCCAGCAGTTTAGTAGTAGCGGGAGTAATAAACTCCTACGAGCAGTACTTC.

This clonotype was seen a few times. The chain has TRBV5-1 and TRBJ1-6, with a tentative D call TRBD1 (6 bases). Germline lookup yields CDR1 SGHRS and CDR2 YFSETQ. V was pared by 1 base and J by 8 bases, with 16 bases between. The CDR3 totals 16 residues. The CDR3 DNA follows: TGCGCCAGCAGCTTGCAGGGGTTAACGATGGATTCACCCCTCCACTTT. Translation: CASSLQGLTMDSPLHF.

Only a few counts were recorded for this clonotype. The J gene is TRBJ2-5, the V gene TRBV28, with 9 nucleotides matching TRBD1. This CDR3 comprises 14 residues. Germline V gene lookup returns CDR1 MDHEN and CDR2 SYDVKM. V gave up 6 bases and J gave up 11 bases; unmatched junction bases: 13. The CDR3: CASSRGQGVREQYF. CDR3 sequence (DNA): TGTGCCAGCAGCCGGGGACAGGGTGTAAGAGAGCAGTACTTC.

V gene TRBV3-1 combines with J gene TRBJ2-1; 11 bases align to TRBD2. This CDR3 comprises 17 residues. Germline CDR1 and CDR2: LGHDT and YNNKEL (reference sequence). With 3 bases clipped from V and 5 bases from J, the junction kept 9 bases outside the gene matches. CDR3 coding DNA: TGTGCCAGCAGCCACGCCCTAGCGGGAGGTTTCCACAATGAGCAGTTCTTC. Amino acid sequence: CASSHALAGGFHNEQFF.

Only a few counts were recorded for this clonotype. The chain recombines TRBV20-1 with TRBJ2-7, with D tentatively TRBD2 (5 bases). The CDR3 has 14 amino acids. Germline assignment: CDR1 DFQATT and CDR2 SNEGSKA (reference sequence). V lost 6 bases, J lost 2 bases, and 17 bases lay in between. CDR3 coding DNA: TGCAGTGCCATTACTAGAATTCCCACCTACGAGCAGTACTTC. Protein: CSAITRIPTYEQYF.